This TCR beta chain originates from a study of STAT5B mutations in CD4+ large granular lymphocyte leukemia. Findings of the study overall: 8/27 top patient clones versus 2/35 control clones were TRBV06-family.

As concerns this clone: Antigen specificity is unknown.

Germline CDR1 and CDR2: MNHEY and SMNVEV (reference sequence). V was pared by 6 bases and J by 8 bases, with 6 bases of the junction left unmatched. The CDR3 has 12 amino acids. The protocol was immunoSEQ multiplex PCR, while the TCRdb copy is restricted to in-frame clones and leaves out a portion. Found here are 15,000 to 20,000 clones, roughly 83% of them singletons; the top ten hold roughly 13%. The chain employs TRBV27 and TRBJ1-2; TRBD1 matches at 7 bases. Sequences were obtained from CD4+ T cells from blood buffy coats. The clonotype originates from a human donor in good health. CDR3 in amino acids: CASSPGTAGYTF. The CDR3 DNA reads TGTGCCAGCAGCCCCGGGACAGCCGGCTACACCTTC.